The T cell receptor beta chain under discussion was sequenced for a study of PD-1 blockade in classical Hodgkin lymphoma. The assay was immunoSEQ multiplex PCR, and TCRdb's table has in-frame clones only and misses some. This sample has some 62,000 clones, with about 91% found just once. Brentuximab vedotin exposure varied among the patients, all of whom had relapsed after autologous stem cell transplantation. Progressive disease, partial response or complete response was each patient's best response. V lost 5 bases, J lost 0 bases, and 20 bases lay in between. Per the germline V gene, CDR1 is SEHNR and CDR2 is FQNEAQ (reference sequence). CDR3 length: 19 residues. As regards this clone: Its antigen is not identified.

Study observations and caveats: The CD4+ diversity rise by C4D1 was clearest in complete responders. The baseline diversity of complete responders showed similarity to that of newly diagnosed patients. A reduction in baseline TCR diversity was reportedly seen in newly diagnosed patients relative to healthy donors.

J is TRBJ2-6 and V is TRBV7-9; D possibly corresponds to TRBD2 (5 bases). This TCR came from a human donor with classical Hodgkin lymphoma. The sample in question was peripheral blood mononuclear cells (PBMCs), obtained at baseline. The chain's CDR3 is CASSPPYRDSPSGANVLTF. CDR3 coding DNA: TGTGCCAGCAGCCCCCCCTACCGGGATTCTCCCTCTGGGGCCAACGTCCTGACTTTC.